What follows are 10 T cell receptor beta chains derived from one specimen sequenced in a study of cytomegalovirus exposure and HLA in healthy donors. The method was immunoSEQ multiplex PCR; TCRdb's version includes in-frame clones alone and lacks a portion of them. Among 99,000 or so clones listed, approximately 90% were seen once. Sequencing was done on a sample of PBMCs. The receptor set was obtained from a woman aged 18-29 years in good health and CMV-seropositive.

This chain uses TRBV6-5 with TRBJ1-4; 11 positions match TRBD1. Germline trimming cut 6 bases from V and 6 bases from J; bases unmatched to any gene: 3. The CDR3 has 14 residues. From germline, CDR1 is MNHEY and CDR2 SVGAGI. The CDR3: CASRRTGGDEKLFF. The CDR3 nucleotides read TGTGCCAGCAGAAGGACAGGGGGCGATGAAAAACTGTTTTTT.

The chain uses TRBV9 and TRBJ1-1, with a tentative D call TRBD1 (5 bases). Germline V lookup: CDR1 SGDLS, CDR2 YYNGEE. The CDR3 covers 14 residues. V lost 2 bases, J lost 4 bases, and 12 bases lay in between. The CDR3 region has the DNA TGTGCCAGCAGCGTGGATACAGGCCTCACTGAAGCTTTCTTT. Its protein product is CASSVDTGLTEAFF.

V is TRBV25-1 and J is TRBJ2-1; 11 bases agree with TRBD2. V shed 6 bases and J 5 bases; nucleotides not matched to a gene: 6. CDR1 and CDR2 (germline): MGHDK, SYGVNS. This CDR3 has 15 amino acids. CDR3 sequence (DNA): TGTGCCAGCAGGATTAGCGGGGGGGGTAACAATGAGCAGTTCTTC. Translation: CASRISGGGNNEQFF.

This clone has only one observation. The V gene is TRBV2, the J gene TRBJ1-2; 9 bases fit TRBD1. Trimming at V came to 0 bases and at J to 7 bases, leaving 3 bases not matched to a gene. Germline V gene sequence: CDR1 SNHLY, CDR2 FYNNEI. This CDR3 has 14 amino acids. The CDR3 is CASSEAGTGPGYTF. As DNA, the CDR3 is TGTGCCAGCAGTGAAGCGGGGACAGGGCCTGGCTACACCTTC.

V gene TRBV29-1 combines with J gene TRBJ1-3, with a weak D call TRBD1 (6 bases). Trimming left V 5 bases short and J 0 bases short, with 17 bases between. The CDR3 runs to 16 residues. Germline loops: CDR1 SQVTM, CDR2 ANQGSEA. The CDR3 loop reads CSVKGYRETSGNTIYF. The CDR3 nucleotides are TGCAGCGTTAAGGGATACAGGGAGACCTCTGGAAACACCATATATTTT. Full variable domain (missing parts from reference TRBV29-1 and TRBJ1-3): SAVISQKPSRDICQRGTSLTIQCQVDSQVTMMFWYRQQPGQSLTLIATANQGSEATYESGFVIDKFPISRPNLTFSTLTVSNMSPEDSSIYLCSVKGYRETSGNTIYFGEGSWLTVV.

This chain uses TRBV9 with TRBJ2-1; 8 nucleotides agree with TRBD1. V shed 3 bases and J 3 bases; nucleotides not matched to a gene: 5. This CDR3 comprises 15 residues. Germline V gives CDR1 SGDLS, CDR2 YYNGEE. The DNA of the CDR3 is TGTGCCAGCAGCGCAGGGGGCCTACACTACAATGAGCAGTTCTTC. Translation: CASSAGGLHYNEQFF. Together with reference TRBV9 and TRBJ2-1, the CDR3 gives the full variable domain: DSGVTQTPKHLITATGQRVTLRCSPRSGDLSVYWYQQSLDQGLQFLIQYYNGEERAKGNILERFSAQQFPDLHSELNLSSLELGDSALYFCASSAGGLHYNEQFFGPGTRLTVL.

The chain combines TRBV6-1 with TRBJ1-4; TRBD1 aligns across 8 bases. Germline V gene data show CDR1 as MNHNS and CDR2 as SASEGT. V gave up 1 base and J gave up 7 bases; unmatched junction bases: 5. The CDR3 totals 15 residues. CDR3 in amino acids: CASSEGAGGFEKLFF. In DNA, the CDR3 is TGTGCCAGCAGTGAAGGGGCAGGGGGCTTTGAAAAACTGTTTTTT.

As DNA, the CDR3 is TGCGCCAGCAGCTTTACTAGCGTCTCGAGCTCCTACAATGAGCAGTTCTTC. Translating it yields CASSFTSVSSSYNEQFF. The chain recombines TRBV5-1 with TRBJ2-1; TRBD2 aligns across 7 bases. The length of the CDR3 is 17 residues. The V segment lost 2 bases and the J segment 0 bases; nucleotides outside the gene matches: 8. Germline V gives CDR1 SGHRS, CDR2 YFSETQ.

The rearrangement links TRBV28 to TRBJ2-1; D is possibly TRBD1 (6 bases). The CDR3 extends over 15 amino acids. The germline V and J ends were trimmed by 3 bases and 4 bases, with 13 bases remaining between them. Germline CDR1 MDHEN, CDR2 SYDVKM. In DNA, the CDR3 is TGTGCCAGCAGTTTCAGCAGGGGTGATTACAATGAGCAGTTCTTC. Its translation is CASSFSRGDYNEQFF.

V usage is TRBV15 and J usage is TRBJ1-4; D is ambiguous. Germline CDR1 reads LNHNV; CDR2 reads YYDKDF (reference sequence). Trimming left V 1 base short and J 11 bases short, with 20 bases between. The CDR3 spans 16 residues. CDR3 amino acids: CATSRALARQVDKLFF. The CDR3 DNA sequence: TGTGCCACCAGCAGAGCCCTCGCCAGGCAGGTAGATAAACTGTTTTTT.